This TCR beta chain was retrieved from a study of control samples from healthy donors and cancer patients. Sequenced by immunoSEQ multiplex PCR; TCRdb stores in-frame clones only, minus some. This sample has 100,000 to 120,000 clones; approximately 90% occur once, and the top ten carry around 3.9%. The CDR3 contains 15 residues. V dropped 0 bases and J dropped 8; count of bases not matched to a gene: 3. CDR1 and CDR2 from the germline V gene are SGDLS and YYNGEE. V and J are TRBV9 and TRBJ1-6; 9 nucleotides agree with TRBD1. The clonotype originates from an older woman with lung cancer. Sequencing used PBMCs. CDR3 coding DNA: TGTGCCAGCAGCGTAGGTCGACAGGGGGATTCACCCCTCCACTTT. It is translated as CASSVGRQGDSPLHF.